The 6 T cell receptor beta chains listed next were all sequenced from one sample in a study of T cell repertoires in cytomegalovirus infection. TCRdb analysed the reads with MiXCR anew, one entry per CDR3 protein. The data hold some 240,000 distinct CDR3 sequences, with over 15% observed a single time. Sequencing was performed on CD8+ T cells from PBMCs. Every receptor here comes from a human donor in good health (CMV status not recorded). Some clones in this sample may be carry-over from other donors' samples.

Turning to this clonotype: Germline is not matched at one junction end, which may reflect a read error. The gene calls are TRBV18 and TRBJ2-1; 7 nucleotides match TRBD1. The CDR3 length is 11 residues. Looked up from germline, CDR1 is KGHSH and CDR2 is LQKENI. CDR3 in amino acids: CASSPGTVFIF. The CDR3, as DNA: TGTGCCAGCTCACCGGGGACAGTTTTCATCTTC. Variable domain in full (rest from reference TRBV18 and TRBJ2-1): NAGVMQNPRHLVRRRGQEARLRCSPMKGHSHVYWYRQLPEEGLKFMVYLQKENIIDESGMPKERFSAEFPKEGPSILRIQQVVRGDSAAYFCASSPGTVFIFGPGTRLTVL.

This clonotype appeared a few times. The chain combines TRBV29-1 with TRBJ2-2, with D tentatively TRBD2 (7 bases). This CDR3 contains 16 residues. V was pared by 0 bases and J by 6 bases, with 17 bases between. Germline CDR1 and CDR2: SQVTM and ANQGSEA. In DNA, the CDR3 is TGCAGCGTTGAAGATCAGAGGGGGGGCAAGCCCGGGGAGCTGTTTTTT. Translation gives CSVEDQRGGKPGELFF.

This clonotype was seen at least ten times. This chain joins TRBV6-2 or TRBV6-3 and TRBJ2-7; TRBD1 or TRBD2 may be the D gene (5 bases each). V was clipped by 5 bases and J by 3 bases, with 14 bases between them. The CDR3 covers 14 residues. Germline lookup yields CDR1 MNHEY and CDR2 SVGEGT. For the CDR3, the DNA is TGTGCCAGCAGTCCCCCGGGACCGAGCTACGAGCAGTACTTC. This translates into CASSPPGPSYEQYF.

V is TRBV18 and J is TRBJ1-1, with no clear D. Germline V gene sequence: CDR1 KGHSH, CDR2 LQKENI. The CDR3 totals 16 residues. Deletions cut 0 bases from V and 0 bases from J, with 11 bases between. The CDR3 spells CASSPPFNGLNTEAFF. The DNA for the CDR3 is TGTGCCAGCTCACCACCGTTTAACGGGCTGAACACTGAAGCTTTCTTT. The full variable domain, completed using reference TRBV18 and TRBJ1-1, is NAGVMQNPRHLVRRRGQEARLRCSPMKGHSHVYWYRQLPEEGLKFMVYLQKENIIDESGMPKERFSAEFPKEGPSILRIQQVVRGDSAAYFCASSPPFNGLNTEAFFGQGTRLTVV.

The CDR3 DNA is TGTGCCAGCAGCTTAGACCGGCGCCTAGGGGGAGCTAACACCGGGGAGCTGTTTTTT. Amino acid sequence: CASSLDRRLGGANTGELFF. The chain uses TRBV11-2 and TRBJ2-2; tentatively, D is TRBD1 (6 bases). The germline gives CDR1 SGHAT, CDR2 FQNNGV. Deletions cut 0 bases from V and 2 bases from J, with 19 bases between. This CDR3 region has 19 residues.

The J gene is TRBJ2-1, the V gene TRBV7-6, with 7 bases matching TRBD2. The germline V gene has CDR1 SGHVS and CDR2 FNYEAQ. Trimming took 1 base from V and 12 from J; bases not matched to a gene: 18. This CDR3 has 17 residues. The CDR3 sequence: CASSLVKGQGLSQGQFF. The CDR3 bases are TGTGCCAGCAGCTTAGTCAAGGGGCAGGGACTATCTCAGGGGCAGTTCTTC.